The rows below give T cell receptor beta chains drawn from one sample of a study of T-cell memory formation after mild COVID-19. TCRdb ran MiXCR on the 5' RACE reads and lists one entry per CDR3 protein. This table holds about 360,000 distinct CDR3 sequences, about an eighth found once. Sequenced input: PBMCs or a T cell subset sorted from them (not recorded which). All receptors derive from a man aged 18 to 29 who had mild COVID-19 (a few samples of this study predate the infection). Cell type and time point are not known. Both conserved end residues are part of each CDR3. The D gene is left open where the match is weak. Clone size is shown for a subset of rows, as once, few, many or a class of expanded clone.

v_call: TRBV9
clone_size: few
d_call: TRBD2
j_call: TRBJ2-1
cdr3_nt: TGTGCCAGCAGCAGAGGAAGCGGGGGGGATTACAATGAGCAGTTCTTC
cdr3_aa: CASSRGSGGDYNEQFF

v_call: TRBV18
clone_size: NA
d_call: NA
j_call: TRBJ2-5
cdr3_nt: TGTGCCAGCTCATTCGACAGTCAAGAGACCCAGTACTTC
cdr3_aa: CASSFDSQETQYF

v_call: TRBV4-2
clone_size: NA
d_call: TRBD1
j_call: TRBJ2-6
cdr3_nt: TGTGCCAGCAGCCAAGTGGCAGGGGGTGACGGGGCCAACGTCCTGACTTTC
cdr3_aa: CASSQVAGGDGANVLTF

v_call: TRBV4-2
clone_size: few
d_call: NA
j_call: TRBJ1-2
cdr3_nt: TGTGCCAGCAGCCAAGCCCGTCGGGGGCCAGCATGGCACTATGGCTACACCTTC
cdr3_aa: CASSQARRGPAWHYGYTF

v_call: TRBV19
clone_size: NA
d_call: TRBD1
j_call: TRBJ2-2
cdr3_nt: TGTGCCAGTATAGATTCTAGGCGACAGGGGTGGACCGGGGAGATGTTTTTT
cdr3_aa: CASIDSRRQGWTGEMFF

v_call: TRBV20-1
clone_size: few
d_call: TRBD1
j_call: TRBJ1-1
cdr3_nt: TGCAGTGCTAGAGATCCCCCGGACAGGCGCACTGAAGCTTTCTTT
cdr3_aa: CSARDPPDRRTEAFF

v_call: TRBV6-1
clone_size: NA
d_call: NA
j_call: TRBJ1-2
cdr3_nt: TGTGCTATGGGAAGGCCCATCTATGGCTACACCTTC
cdr3_aa: CAMGRPIYGYTF

v_call: TRBV7-2
clone_size: few
d_call: NA
j_call: TRBJ1-6
cdr3_nt: TGTGCCAGCAGCTTAGCGCTGGGACACTCTAATTCACCCCTCCACTTT
cdr3_aa: CASSLALGHSNSPLHF

v_call: TRBV7-2
clone_size: few
d_call: NA
j_call: TRBJ2-3
cdr3_nt: TGTGCCAGCAGCTTAGCAGGTTATGCAGATACGCAGTATTTT
cdr3_aa: CASSLAGYADTQYF

v_call: TRBV7-8
clone_size: few
d_call: NA
j_call: TRBJ2-5
cdr3_nt: TGTGCCAGCAGCTTAGATTGGGGCAGCCTCACTGAGACCCAGTACTTC
cdr3_aa: CASSLDWGSLTETQYF

v_call: TRBV11-2
clone_size: NA
d_call: NA
j_call: TRBJ1-2
cdr3_nt: TGTGCCAGCAGCTTTGAAGGGCGGACCTATGGCTACACCTTC
cdr3_aa: CASSFEGRTYGYTF

v_call: TRBV15
clone_size: NA
d_call: NA
j_call: TRBJ1-3
cdr3_nt: TGTGCCACCAGCAGAGATCGCCGAGACACCATATATTTT
cdr3_aa: CATSRDRRDTIYF

v_call: TRBV7-7
clone_size: NA
d_call: TRBD2
j_call: TRBJ2-2
cdr3_nt: TGTGCCAGCAGCTTAGGGGCGGGGGGTTACCCCGGGGAGCTGTTTTTT
cdr3_aa: CASSLGAGGYPGELFF

v_call: TRBV6-5
clone_size: NA
d_call: NA
j_call: TRBJ1-1
cdr3_nt: TGTGCCAGCAGTAGAGAGCCAGGGAGGACTGAAGCTTTCTTT
cdr3_aa: CASSREPGRTEAFF

v_call: TRBV24-1
clone_size: many
d_call: NA
j_call: TRBJ1-4
cdr3_nt: TGTGCCACCAGTGACATTGGGGACGTGGAAAAACTGTTTTTT
cdr3_aa: CATSDIGDVEKLFF

v_call: TRBV6-2/TRBV6-3
clone_size: few
d_call: NA
j_call: TRBJ2-5
cdr3_nt: TGTGCCAGCAGTCCCCCGGACAGCCAAGAGACCCAGTACTTC
cdr3_aa: CASSPPDSQETQYF

v_call: TRBV2
clone_size: NA
d_call: NA
j_call: TRBJ2-1
cdr3_nt: TGTGCCAGCAGTCAGGGCTTTGAGCAGTTCTTC
cdr3_aa: CASSQGFEQFF

v_call: TRBV29-1
clone_size: NA
d_call: NA
j_call: TRBJ2-7
cdr3_nt: TGCAGCGTTGAAGGCGGAGGGGACCCCGAGCAGTACTTC
cdr3_aa: CSVEGGGDPEQYF

v_call: TRBV20-1
clone_size: many
d_call: NA
j_call: TRBJ1-2
cdr3_nt: TGCAGTGCTAGCCGCACGGCGGCCTATGGCTACACCTTC
cdr3_aa: CSASRTAAYGYTF

v_call: TRBV7-9
clone_size: NA
d_call: NA
j_call: TRBJ2-3
cdr3_nt: TGTGCCAGCAGTTACCGGGACAATCATACGCAGTATTTT
cdr3_aa: CASSYRDNHTQYF

v_call: TRBV7-3
clone_size: few
d_call: TRBD1
j_call: TRBJ2-1
cdr3_nt: TGTGCCAGCAGCTTGCTCGGGACAGGGAAGGATGAGCAGTTCTTC
cdr3_aa: CASSLLGTGKDEQFF

v_call: TRBV19
clone_size: NA
d_call: NA
j_call: TRBJ2-5
cdr3_nt: TGTGCCAGTAGTATTGCTAGCCCTCGGGAGACCCAGTACTTC
cdr3_aa: CASSIASPRETQYF